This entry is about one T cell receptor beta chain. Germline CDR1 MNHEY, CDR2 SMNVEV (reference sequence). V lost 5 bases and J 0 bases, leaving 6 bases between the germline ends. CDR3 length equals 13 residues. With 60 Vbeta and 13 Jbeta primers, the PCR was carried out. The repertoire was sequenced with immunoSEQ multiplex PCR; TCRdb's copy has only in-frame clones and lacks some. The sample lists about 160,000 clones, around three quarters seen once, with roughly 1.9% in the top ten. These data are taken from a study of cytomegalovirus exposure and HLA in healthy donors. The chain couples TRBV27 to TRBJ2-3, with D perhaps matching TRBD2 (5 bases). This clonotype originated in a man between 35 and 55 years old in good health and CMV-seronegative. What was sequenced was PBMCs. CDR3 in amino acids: CASSLASTDTQYF. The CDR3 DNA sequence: TGTGCCAGCAGTCTAGCTAGCACAGATACGCAGTATTTT.